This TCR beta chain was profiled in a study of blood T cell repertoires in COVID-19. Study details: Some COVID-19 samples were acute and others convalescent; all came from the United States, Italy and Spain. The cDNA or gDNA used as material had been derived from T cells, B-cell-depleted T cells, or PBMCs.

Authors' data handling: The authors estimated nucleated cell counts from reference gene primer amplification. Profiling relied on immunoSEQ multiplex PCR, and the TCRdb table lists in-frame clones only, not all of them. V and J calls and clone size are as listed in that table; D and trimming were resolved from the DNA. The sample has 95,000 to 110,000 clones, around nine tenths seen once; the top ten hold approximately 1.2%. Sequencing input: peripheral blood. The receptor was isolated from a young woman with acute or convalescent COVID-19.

The CDR3 region has the DNA TGTGCCAGCTCCCGGATTGAGGGCTCCTATAATTCACCCCTCCACTTT. The encoded protein is CASSRIEGSYNSPLHF. This sequence joins TRBV18 and TRBJ1-6, with D hard to call. The CDR3 extends over 16 amino acids. The germline V gene has CDR1 KGHSH and CDR2 LQKENI. The V and J ends lost 6 bases and 0 bases respectively, with 12 bases between them.